This TCR beta chain comes out of a study of T cells in Graves' hyperthyroidism and ophthalmopathy. Findings and limits, study-wide: Most thyroid clonotypes expanded above 0.001 appeared in blood too.

The table lists this clonotype with a few counts. Its target is not known. Each patient was aged 18 to 65 and had newly diagnosed hyperthyroidism of under 2 months' duration. Uncontrolled infection, other autoimmune disease, pregnancy or lactation excluded patients. Template material for amplifying TCR beta CDR3 regions consisted of RNA transcripts. The TCR CDR3 first-round RT-PCR relied on the HTBI primer set. TCRdb itself ran the multiplex PCR reads through MiXCR, one entry per CDR3 protein. The table has hundreds of thousands of distinct CDR3 sequences, over 15% seen once; the top ten hold around 17%. Sequencing used blood. The TCR sequence derives from a woman aged 45-65 years with Graves' hyperthyroidism that later progressed to Graves' ophthalmopathy.

DNA of the CDR3: TGTGCCAGCAGCTCTACAGCGAGAGATACGCAGTATTTT. It translates to CASSSTARDTQYF. This chain links TRBV7-9 with TRBJ2-3; D ambiguous. The germline gives CDR1 SEHNR, CDR2 FQNEAQ (reference sequence). The CDR3 covers 13 residues. V was clipped by 4 bases and J by 5 bases, with 10 bases between them.